This T cell receptor beta chain was identified during a study of response to subunit inactivated influenza vaccine. Study-wide points: The authors suggested that every seasonal influenza vaccination recruits few new T cells.

There are a few counts of this clonotype. Its antigen is undetermined. TCRdb re-analysed the RT-PCR reads in MiXCR, keeping a single row per CDR3 protein. Of under 500,000 distinct CDR3 sequences listed, over 9.5% were seen once; the top ten hold 10% to 15%. This TCR was recovered from a man in his forties or fifties who received an inactivated influenza vaccine. The sample here was PBMCs from blood, taken roughly 47 days after vaccination.

In nucleotides, the CDR3 is TGTGCCATCAGTGGGCCCCTCGACTATGGCTACACCTTC. Translation gives CAISGPLDYGYTF. This rearrangement joins TRBV10-3 to TRBJ1-2, with D unresolved. Trimming removed 4 bases from V and 3 bases from J, with 9 bases in between. The V gene's germline CDR1 is ENHRY and CDR2 SYGVKD. The CDR3 length is 13 residues.